These 12 T cell receptor beta chains originate from one sample sequenced in a study of CD8 T cells in Susac syndrome. RNA totalling about 0.5 to 1 ug underwent reverse transcription with random hexamers. TCRdb processed the immunoSEQ multiplex PCR reads anew with MiXCR; each CDR3 protein has one entry. The sample holds around 170,000 distinct CDR3 sequences, around 95% seen once. Sequenced: CD4+ T cells from PBMCs. The receptors were sampled from a human donor with Susac syndrome.

The J gene is TRBJ1-2, the V gene TRBV30; TRBD1 matches at 8 bases. Per germline, CDR1 GTSNPN and CDR2 SVGIG (reference sequence). The V and J ends lost 2 bases and 6 bases, in that order; junction bases with no gene match: 5. CDR3 length equals 13 residues. The CDR3 region is CAWSLRTGNGYTF. The CDR3 DNA reads as TGTGCCTGGAGTCTGAGGACAGGGAATGGCTACACCTTC.

The rearrangement joins TRBV4-1 to TRBJ2-7; TRBD2 matches at 9 bases. The CDR3 has 17 residues. V lost 3 bases and J lost 6; bases outside the gene matches: 15. The germline V gene has CDR1 MGHRA and CDR2 YSYEKL. CDR3 in DNA: TGCGCCAGCAGCCAGGGGCCGGCGGTGGGGACTAGCATCGAGCAGTACTTC. This translates into CASSQGPAVGTSIEQYF.

The chain uses TRBV6-2 or TRBV6-3 and TRBJ2-1; 8 bases agree with TRBD2. This CDR3 comprises 19 residues. CDR1 is MNHEY, CDR2 SVGEGT, per germline. The J segment lost 6 bases and the V segment lost 3 bases, leaving 19 bases of the junction unmatched. Here the CDR3 reads CASSYGHPRRGGRINEQFF. DNA of the CDR3: TGTGCCAGCAGTTATGGGCATCCCCGTCGCGGGGGGCGTATCAATGAGCAGTTCTTC.

This clonotype appeared once. The chain is built from TRBV29-1 and TRBJ2-3, with TRBD2 as a possible D gene (6 bases). This CDR3 comprises 12 residues. Germline CDR1 and CDR2: SQVTM and ANQGSEA. V lost 4 bases, J lost 6 bases, and 11 bases lay in between. The CDR3 spells CSVAPGVDTQYF. The CDR3 coding sequence is TGCAGCGTTGCCCCGGGGGTGGATACGCAGTATTTT.

The chain has TRBV20-1 and TRBJ1-2; weak D call: TRBD1 (6 bases). Trimming removed 8 bases from V and 4 bases from J, with 17 bases in between. Looked up from germline, CDR1 is DFQATT and CDR2 is SNEGSKA (reference sequence). This CDR3 contains 13 residues. The CDR3 DNA reads TGCAGTCATAACAGGGTTTCGGGCTATGGCTACACCTTC. Protein product: CSHNRVSGYGYTF.

The rearrangement joins TRBV7-2 to TRBJ2-1, with D possibly matching TRBD2 (5 bases). Looked up from germline, CDR1 is SGHTA and CDR2 is FQGNSA. V shed 3 bases and J shed 9 bases, with 15 bases lying between them. There are 14 residues in the CDR3. DNA for the CDR3: TGTGCCAGCAGCTTTCTGCCGGGAACAGCTGAGCAGTTCTTC. Its protein product is CASSFLPGTAEQFF. Drawing the rest from reference TRBV7-2 and TRBJ2-1, the complete variable domain is GAGVSQSPSNKVTEKGKDVELRCDPISGHTALYWYRQSLGQGLEFLIYFQGNSAPDKSGLPSDRFSAERTGGSVSTLTIQRTQQEDSAVYLCASSFLPGTAEQFFGPGTRLTVL.

The CDR3 nucleotides are TGCAGTGCAGCCCCTCCTAGCGGGGACTACAATGAGCAGTTCTTC. Protein product: CSAAPPSGDYNEQFF. V usage is TRBV20-1 and J usage is TRBJ2-1; 9 bases fit TRBD2. V lost 6 bases, J lost 3 bases, and 9 bases stayed unmatched. This CDR3 has 15 amino acids. Germline V gene sequence: CDR1 DFQATT, CDR2 SNEGSKA (reference sequence).

The rearrangement uses TRBV7-9 and TRBJ1-4; D call uncertain. Per germline, CDR1 SEHNR and CDR2 FQNEAQ (reference sequence). Trimming shortened V by 3 bases and J by 8 bases, and 7 bases separated the two germline ends. CDR3 size: 12 residues. In DNA, the CDR3 is TGTGCCAGCAGCTTCGGGTCCGAAAAACTGTTTTTT. Translated, it gives CASSFGSEKLFF.

This sequence joins TRBV7-9 and TRBJ2-6, with D maybe TRBD1 (5 bases). V shed 3 bases and J shed 1 base, with 7 bases lying between them. The CDR3 spans 15 residues. Germline CDR1 SEHNR, CDR2 FQNEAQ (reference sequence). The CDR3 region is CASSFAGSGANVLTF. The DNA of the CDR3 is TGTGCCAGCAGCTTCGCAGGGTCTGGGGCCAACGTCCTGACTTTC.

The V and J genes are TRBV5-4 and TRBJ2-1, with D tentatively TRBD2 (5 bases). In germline, CDR1 is SGHNT, CDR2 YYREEE (reference sequence). The CDR3 has 15 residues. With 0 bases removed from V and 1 base from J, the gap between germline ends came to 8 bases. The CDR3 spells CASSLALASYNEQFF. Here the CDR3 DNA reads TGTGCCAGCAGCTTGGCCCTAGCATCCTACAATGAGCAGTTCTTC. The variable domain in full, with the rest retrieved from reference TRBV5-4 and TRBJ2-1, is ETGVTQSPTHLIKTRGQQVTLRCSSQSGHNTVSWYQQALGQGPQFIFQYYREEENGRGNFPPRFSGLQFPNYSSELNVNALELDDSALYLCASSLALASYNEQFFGPGTRLTVL.

The rearrangement joins TRBV5-1 to TRBJ2-1, with unresolved D. The CDR3 contains 12 residues. CDR1 and CDR2 from the germline V gene are SGHRS and YFSETQ. The germline V and J ends were trimmed by 2 bases and 8 bases, with 8 bases remaining between them. The CDR3 nucleotides are TGCGCCAGCAGCTTAATCTGGGATGAGCAGTTCTTC. Encoded protein: CASSLIWDEQFF.

The chain couples TRBV20-1 to TRBJ1-2, with TRBD1 identical over 11 bases. This CDR3 is 12 amino acids long. Germline CDR1 and CDR2: DFQATT and SNEGSKA (reference sequence). The CDR3, as DNA: TGCAGAGCTGGACAGGGGGCGTCTGGCTACACCTTC. This encodes CRAGQGASGYTF.